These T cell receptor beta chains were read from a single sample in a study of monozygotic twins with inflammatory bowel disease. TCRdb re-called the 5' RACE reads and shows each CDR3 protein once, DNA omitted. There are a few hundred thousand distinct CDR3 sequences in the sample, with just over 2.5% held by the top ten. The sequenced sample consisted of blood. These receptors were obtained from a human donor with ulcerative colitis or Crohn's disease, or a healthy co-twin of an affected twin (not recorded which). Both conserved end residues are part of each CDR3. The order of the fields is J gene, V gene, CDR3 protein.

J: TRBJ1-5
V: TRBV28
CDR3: CASTPRTGRFQPQHF

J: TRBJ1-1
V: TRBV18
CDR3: CASSLLPDRSVNTEAFF

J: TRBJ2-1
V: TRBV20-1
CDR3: CSISGTGLDEQFF

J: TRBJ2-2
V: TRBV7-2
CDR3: CASSLIQGTGELFF

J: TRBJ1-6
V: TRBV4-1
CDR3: CASRSNRDGSPLHF

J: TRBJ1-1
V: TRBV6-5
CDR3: CASRLTLNTEAFF

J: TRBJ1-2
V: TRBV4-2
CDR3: CASSQDLIGALYGYTF

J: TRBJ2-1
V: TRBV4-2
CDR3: CASSHSTSDYNEQFF

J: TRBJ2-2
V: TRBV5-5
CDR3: CASSRRYTSGNTGELFF

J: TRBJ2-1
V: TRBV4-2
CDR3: CASSPKELTYNEQFF

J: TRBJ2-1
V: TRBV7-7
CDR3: CASSPRQGATQAQFF

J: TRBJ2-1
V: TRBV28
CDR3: CASSSRGRGGEQFF

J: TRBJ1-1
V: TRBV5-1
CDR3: CASSLNQLGTEAFF

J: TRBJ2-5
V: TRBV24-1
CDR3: CATSDLQGETQYF

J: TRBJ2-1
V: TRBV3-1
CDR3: CASSQDREGYNEQFF

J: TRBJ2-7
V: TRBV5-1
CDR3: CASSLTSPYEQYF

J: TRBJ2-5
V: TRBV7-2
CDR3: CASSLVLGTGYQETQYF

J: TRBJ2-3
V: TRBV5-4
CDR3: CASSTGGTTKVGTDTQYF

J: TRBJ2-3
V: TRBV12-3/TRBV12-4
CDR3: CASSLPRERTTDTQYF

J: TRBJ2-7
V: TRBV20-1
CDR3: CSARDANRGLENEQYF

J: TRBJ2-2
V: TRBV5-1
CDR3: CASRVDPATTGELFF

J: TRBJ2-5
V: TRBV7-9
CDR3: CASSFSSGGETQYF

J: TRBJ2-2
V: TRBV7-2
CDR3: CASSLRNGGGELFF

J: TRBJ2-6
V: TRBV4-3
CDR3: CASSQDWQNSGANVLTF

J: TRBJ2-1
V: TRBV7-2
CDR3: CASSYGGSNEQFF

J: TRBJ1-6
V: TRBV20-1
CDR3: CSASEQGMGSPLHF

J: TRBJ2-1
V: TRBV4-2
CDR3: CASSQMRDREGPNEQFF

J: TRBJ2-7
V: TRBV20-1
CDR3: CSARVPTSPYEQYF

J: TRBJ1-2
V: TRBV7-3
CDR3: CASSPYRGANYGYTF

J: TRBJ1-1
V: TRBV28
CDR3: CASSPLDRAGGTEAFF

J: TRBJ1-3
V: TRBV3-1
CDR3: CASRRTGNSGNTIYF

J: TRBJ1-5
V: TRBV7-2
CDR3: CASSLAPGAVQPQHF